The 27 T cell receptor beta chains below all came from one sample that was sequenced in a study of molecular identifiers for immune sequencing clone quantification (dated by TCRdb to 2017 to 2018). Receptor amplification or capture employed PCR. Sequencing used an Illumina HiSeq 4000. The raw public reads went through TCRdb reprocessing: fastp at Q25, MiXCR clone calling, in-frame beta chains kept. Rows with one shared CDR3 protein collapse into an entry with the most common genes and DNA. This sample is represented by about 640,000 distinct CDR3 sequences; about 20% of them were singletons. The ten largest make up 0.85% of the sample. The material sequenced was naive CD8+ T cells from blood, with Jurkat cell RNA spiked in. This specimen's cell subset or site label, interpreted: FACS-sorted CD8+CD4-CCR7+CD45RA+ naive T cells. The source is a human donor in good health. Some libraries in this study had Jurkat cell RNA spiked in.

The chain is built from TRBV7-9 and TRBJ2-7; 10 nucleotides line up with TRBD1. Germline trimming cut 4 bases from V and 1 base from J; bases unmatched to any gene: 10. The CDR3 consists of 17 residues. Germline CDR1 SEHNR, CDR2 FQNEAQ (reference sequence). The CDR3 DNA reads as TGTGCCAGCAGCTCTAACTCGGGACAGGGGACGTCCTACGAGCAGTACTTC. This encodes CASSSNSGQGTSYEQYF.

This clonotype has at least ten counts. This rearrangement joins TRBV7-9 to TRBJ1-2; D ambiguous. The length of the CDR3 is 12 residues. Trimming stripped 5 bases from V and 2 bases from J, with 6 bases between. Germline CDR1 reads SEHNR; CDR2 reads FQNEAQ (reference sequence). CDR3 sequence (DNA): TGTGCCAGCAGCAGCACGAACTATGGCTACACCTTC. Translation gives CASSSTNYGYTF.

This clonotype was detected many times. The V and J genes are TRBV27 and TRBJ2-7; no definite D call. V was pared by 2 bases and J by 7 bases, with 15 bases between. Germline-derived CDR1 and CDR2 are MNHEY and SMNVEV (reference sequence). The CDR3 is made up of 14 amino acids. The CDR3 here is CASSLAWVGREQYF. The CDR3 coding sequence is TGTGCCAGCAGTTTAGCTTGGGTGGGTCGGGAGCAGTACTTC.

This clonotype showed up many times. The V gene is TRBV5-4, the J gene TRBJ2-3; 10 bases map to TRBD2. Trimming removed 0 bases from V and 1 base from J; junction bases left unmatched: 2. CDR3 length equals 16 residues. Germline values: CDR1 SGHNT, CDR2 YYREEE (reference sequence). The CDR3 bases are TGTGCCAGCAGCTTGGAGGGGACTAGCGGCACAGATACGCAGTATTTT. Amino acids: CASSLEGTSGTDTQYF.

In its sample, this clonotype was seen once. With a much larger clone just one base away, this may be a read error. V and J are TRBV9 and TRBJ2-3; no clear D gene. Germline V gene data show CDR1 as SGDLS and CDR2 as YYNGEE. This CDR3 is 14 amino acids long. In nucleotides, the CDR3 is TGTGCCGGCAGCGACCCCGGAAGCACAGATACGCAGTATTTT. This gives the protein CAGSDPGSTDTQYF.

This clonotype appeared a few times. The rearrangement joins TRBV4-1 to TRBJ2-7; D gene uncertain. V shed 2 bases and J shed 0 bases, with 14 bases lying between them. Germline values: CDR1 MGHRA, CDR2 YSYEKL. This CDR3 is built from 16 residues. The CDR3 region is CASSQLISLSSYEQYF. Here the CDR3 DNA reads TGCGCCAGCAGCCAATTGATCAGCTTGAGCTCCTACGAGCAGTACTTC.

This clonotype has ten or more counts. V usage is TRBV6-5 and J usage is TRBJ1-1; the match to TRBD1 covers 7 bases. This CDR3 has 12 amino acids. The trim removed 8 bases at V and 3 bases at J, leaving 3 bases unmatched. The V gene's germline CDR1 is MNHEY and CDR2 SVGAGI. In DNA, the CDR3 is TGTGCCAGCGGCAGGGGGGACACTGAAGCTTTCTTT. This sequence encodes CASGRGDTEAFF.

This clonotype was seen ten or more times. The CDR3 spells CSARDLRAGDTEAFF. In DNA form, the CDR3 reads TGCAGTGCTAGAGATTTAAGGGCGGGGGACACTGAAGCTTTCTTT. The chain carries TRBV20-1 and TRBJ1-1, with D possibly matching TRBD1 (5 bases). V was trimmed by 0 bases and J by 3 bases, leaving 14 bases between them. The CDR3 totals 15 residues. Per the germline V gene, CDR1 is DFQATT and CDR2 is SNEGSKA (reference sequence).

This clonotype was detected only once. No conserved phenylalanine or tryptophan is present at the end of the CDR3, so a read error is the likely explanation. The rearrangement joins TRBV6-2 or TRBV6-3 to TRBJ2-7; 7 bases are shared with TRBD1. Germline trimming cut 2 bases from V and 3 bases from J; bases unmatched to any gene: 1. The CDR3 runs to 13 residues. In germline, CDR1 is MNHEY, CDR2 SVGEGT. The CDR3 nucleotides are TGTGCCAGCAGTTACGGGGACAGCTACGAGCAGTACCTC. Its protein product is CASSYGDSYEQYL.

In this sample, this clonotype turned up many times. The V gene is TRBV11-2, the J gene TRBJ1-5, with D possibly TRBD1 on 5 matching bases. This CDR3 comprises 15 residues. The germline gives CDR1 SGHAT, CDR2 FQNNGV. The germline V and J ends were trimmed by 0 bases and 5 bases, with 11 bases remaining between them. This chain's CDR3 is CASSLDRAEDQPQHF. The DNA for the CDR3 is TGTGCCAGCAGCTTAGACAGGGCGGAAGATCAGCCCCAGCATTTT.

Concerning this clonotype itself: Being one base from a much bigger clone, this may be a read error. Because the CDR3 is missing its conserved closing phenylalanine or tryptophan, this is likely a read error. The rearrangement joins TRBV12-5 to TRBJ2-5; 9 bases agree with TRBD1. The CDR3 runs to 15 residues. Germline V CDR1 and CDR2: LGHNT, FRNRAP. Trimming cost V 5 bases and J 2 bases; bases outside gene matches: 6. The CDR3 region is CASGEGQGTQETQYS. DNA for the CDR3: TGTGCTAGTGGTGAAGGACAGGGGACACAAGAGACCCAGTACTCC.

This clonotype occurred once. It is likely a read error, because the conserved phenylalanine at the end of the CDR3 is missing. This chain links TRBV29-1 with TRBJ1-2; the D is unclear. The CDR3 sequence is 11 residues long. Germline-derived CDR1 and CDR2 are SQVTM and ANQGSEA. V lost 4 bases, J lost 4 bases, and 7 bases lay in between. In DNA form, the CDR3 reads TGCAGCGTTGCCGGGGTCTATGGCTACACCTCC. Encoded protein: CSVAGVYGYTS.

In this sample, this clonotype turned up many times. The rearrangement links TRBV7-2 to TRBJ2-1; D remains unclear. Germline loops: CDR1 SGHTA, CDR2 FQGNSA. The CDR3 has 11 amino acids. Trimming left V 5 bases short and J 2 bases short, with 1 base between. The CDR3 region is CASSPYNEQFF. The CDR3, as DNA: TGTGCCAGCAGCCCCTACAATGAGCAGTTCTTC. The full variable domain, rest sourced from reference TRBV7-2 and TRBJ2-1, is GAGVSQSPSNKVTEKGKDVELRCDPISGHTALYWYRQSLGQGLEFLIYFQGNSAPDKSGLPSDRFSAERTGGSVSTLTIQRTQQEDSAVYLCASSPYNEQFFGPGTRLTVL.

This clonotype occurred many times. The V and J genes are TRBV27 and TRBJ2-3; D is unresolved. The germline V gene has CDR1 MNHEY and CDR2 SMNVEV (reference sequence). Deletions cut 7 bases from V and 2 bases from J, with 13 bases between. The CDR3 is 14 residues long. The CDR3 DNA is TGTGCCAGCACTTTCTCCTCTACCACAGATACGCAGTATTTT. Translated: CASTFSSTTDTQYF.

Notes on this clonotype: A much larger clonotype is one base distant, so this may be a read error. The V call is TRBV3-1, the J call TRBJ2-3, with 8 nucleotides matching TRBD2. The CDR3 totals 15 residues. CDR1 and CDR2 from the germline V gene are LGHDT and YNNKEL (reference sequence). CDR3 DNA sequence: TGTGCCAGCAGGCAAATTAGCGGGACGACAGGTACGCAGTATTTT. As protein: CASRQISGTTGTQYF.

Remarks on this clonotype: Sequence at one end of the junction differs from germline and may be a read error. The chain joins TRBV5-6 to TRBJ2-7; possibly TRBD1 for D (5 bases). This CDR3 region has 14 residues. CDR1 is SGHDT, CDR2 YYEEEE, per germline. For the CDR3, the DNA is TGTGCCAGCAGCTTAGGAGCAGGGTCCTACGGGCAGTACTTC. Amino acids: CASSLGAGSYGQYF.

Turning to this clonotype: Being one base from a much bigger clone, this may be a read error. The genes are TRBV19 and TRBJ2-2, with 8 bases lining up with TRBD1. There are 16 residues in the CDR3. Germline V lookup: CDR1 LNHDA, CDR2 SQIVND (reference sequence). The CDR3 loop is CAGSIGSRGHTGELFF. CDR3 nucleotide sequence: TGTGCCGGTAGTATAGGTTCCAGGGGGCACACCGGGGAGCTGTTTTTT.

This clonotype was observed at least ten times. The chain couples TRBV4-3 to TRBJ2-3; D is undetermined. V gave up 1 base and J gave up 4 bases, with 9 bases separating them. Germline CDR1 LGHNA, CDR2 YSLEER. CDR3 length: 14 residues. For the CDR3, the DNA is TGCGCCAGCAGCCAAGTAAGGGTTGCAGATACGCAGTATTTT. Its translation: CASSQVRVADTQYF.

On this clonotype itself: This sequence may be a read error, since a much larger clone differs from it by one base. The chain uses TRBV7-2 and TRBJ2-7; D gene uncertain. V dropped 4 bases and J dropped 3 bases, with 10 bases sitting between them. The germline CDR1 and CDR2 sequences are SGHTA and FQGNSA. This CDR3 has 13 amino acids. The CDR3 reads CASSSAPFYEQYF. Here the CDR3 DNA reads TGTGCCAGCAGCTCAGCGCCTTTCTACGAGCAGTACTTC.

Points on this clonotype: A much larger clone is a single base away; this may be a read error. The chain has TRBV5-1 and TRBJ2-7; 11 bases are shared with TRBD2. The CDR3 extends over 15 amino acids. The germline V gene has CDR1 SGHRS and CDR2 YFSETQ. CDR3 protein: CASSLTGTSGAEQCF. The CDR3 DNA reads TGCGCCAGCAGCTTAACCGGGACTAGCGGAGCCGAGCAGTGCTTC.

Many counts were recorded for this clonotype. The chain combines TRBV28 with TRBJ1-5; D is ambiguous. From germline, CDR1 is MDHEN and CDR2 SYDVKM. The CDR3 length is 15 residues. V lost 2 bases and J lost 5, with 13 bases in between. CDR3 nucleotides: TGTGCCAGCAGTTTAATCGGGGTTTTCGATCAGCCCCAGCATTTT. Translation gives CASSLIGVFDQPQHF.

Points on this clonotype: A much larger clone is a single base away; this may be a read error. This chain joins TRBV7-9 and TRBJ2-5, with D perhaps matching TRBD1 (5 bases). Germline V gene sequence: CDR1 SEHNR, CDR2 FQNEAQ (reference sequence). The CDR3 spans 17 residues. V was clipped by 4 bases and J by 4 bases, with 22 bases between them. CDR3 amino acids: CASSSWGFDSVRETQYF. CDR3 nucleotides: TGTGCCAGCAGCTCGTGGGGCTTCGACAGTGTCCGAGAGACCCAGTACTTC.

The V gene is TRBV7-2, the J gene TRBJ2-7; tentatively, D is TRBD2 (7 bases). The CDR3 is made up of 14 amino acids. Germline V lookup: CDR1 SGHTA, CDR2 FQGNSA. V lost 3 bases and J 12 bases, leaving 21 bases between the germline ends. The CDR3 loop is CASSFSYEGGARYF. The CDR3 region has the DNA TGTGCCAGCAGCTTTAGTTACGAGGGGGGGGCTCGGTACTTC.

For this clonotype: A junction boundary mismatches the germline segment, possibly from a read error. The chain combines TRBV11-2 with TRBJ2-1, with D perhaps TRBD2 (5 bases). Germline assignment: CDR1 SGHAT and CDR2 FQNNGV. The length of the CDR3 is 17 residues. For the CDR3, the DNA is TGTGCCGGCAGCTTAGATAGTGGCCCGGGGTCCTACAACGAGCAGTTCTTC. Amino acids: CAGSLDSGPGSYNEQFF.

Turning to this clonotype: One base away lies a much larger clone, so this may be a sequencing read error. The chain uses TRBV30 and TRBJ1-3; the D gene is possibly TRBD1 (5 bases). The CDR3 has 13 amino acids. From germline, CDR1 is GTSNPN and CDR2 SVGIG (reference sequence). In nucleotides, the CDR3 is TGTGCCTGGACAGGGCCCGCTGGAGACACCATATATTTT. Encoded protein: CAWTGPAGDTIYF.

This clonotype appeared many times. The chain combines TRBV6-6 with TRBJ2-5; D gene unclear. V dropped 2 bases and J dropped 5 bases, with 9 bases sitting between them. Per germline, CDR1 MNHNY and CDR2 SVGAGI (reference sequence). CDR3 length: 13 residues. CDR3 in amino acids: CASSYPGLETQYF. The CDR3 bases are TGTGCCAGCAGTTACCCCGGCCTTGAGACCCAGTACTTC.

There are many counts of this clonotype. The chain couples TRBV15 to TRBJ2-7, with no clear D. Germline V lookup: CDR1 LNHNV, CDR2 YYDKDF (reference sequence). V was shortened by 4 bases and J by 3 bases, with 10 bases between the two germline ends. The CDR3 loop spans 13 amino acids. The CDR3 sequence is CATSTGILYEQYF. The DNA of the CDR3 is TGTGCCACCAGCACCGGCATACTCTACGAGCAGTACTTC.